This T cell receptor (beta chain) was found in a study of T cells in Graves' hyperthyroidism and ophthalmopathy. From germline, CDR1 is GTSNPN and CDR2 SVGIG (reference sequence). This CDR3 comprises 13 residues. V shed 4 bases and J shed 0 bases, with 7 bases lying between them. The TCR beta CDR3 regions underwent amplification using RNA transcripts as the source. Carried out on the TCR CDR3, a first-round RT-PCR used the HTBI primer set. Using its own MiXCR run on the multiplex PCR reads, TCRdb lists one record per CDR3 protein. The sample lists approximately 200,000 distinct CDR3 sequences, 15% to 20% occurring once.

This receptor was taken from a man in his forties with Graves' hyperthyroidism. The V call is TRBV30, the J call TRBJ1-5, with D possibly matching TRBD1 (6 bases). The sequencing sample was made of blood. CDR3 coding DNA: TGTGCCTGGACAGGGGATAGCAATCAGCCCCAGCATTTT. Residues: CAWTGDSNQPQHF.